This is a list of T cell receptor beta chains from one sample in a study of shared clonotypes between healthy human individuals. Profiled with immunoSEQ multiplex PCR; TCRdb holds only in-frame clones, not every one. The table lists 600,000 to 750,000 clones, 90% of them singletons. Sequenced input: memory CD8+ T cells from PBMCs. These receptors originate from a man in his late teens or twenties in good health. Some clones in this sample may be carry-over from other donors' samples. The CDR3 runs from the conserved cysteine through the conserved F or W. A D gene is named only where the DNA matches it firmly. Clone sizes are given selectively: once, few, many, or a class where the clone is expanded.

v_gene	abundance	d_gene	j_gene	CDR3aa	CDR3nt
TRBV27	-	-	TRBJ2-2	CASSPQEVPGELFF	TGTGCCAGCAGCCCTCAGGAGGTCCCCGGGGAGCTGTTTTTT
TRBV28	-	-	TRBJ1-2	CASSLYLRRAQPNYGYTF	TGTGCCAGCAGTTTATATCTTAGGCGGGCCCAACCTAACTATGGCTACACCTTC
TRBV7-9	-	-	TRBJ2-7	CASSSVGYEQYF	TGTGCCAGCAGCTCAGTGGGGTACGAGCAGTACTTC
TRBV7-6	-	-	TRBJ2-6	CASSPVNSGANVLTF	TGTGCCAGCAGCCCCGTCAATAGTGGGGCCAACGTCCTGACTTTC
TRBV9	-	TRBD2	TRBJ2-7	CASSVVGTSSYEQYF	TGTGCCAGCAGCGTAGTCGGGACTAGTTCCTACGAGCAGTACTTC
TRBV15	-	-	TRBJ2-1	CATSRVRTEASYNEQFF	TGTGCCACCAGCAGAGTCCGGACGGAAGCCTCCTACAATGAGCAGTTCTTC
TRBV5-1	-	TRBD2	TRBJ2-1	CASRYLTSGRAVNEQFF	TGCGCCAGCAGGTACCTTACTAGCGGGAGGGCCGTCAATGAGCAGTTCTTC
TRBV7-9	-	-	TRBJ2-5	CASSPPSETQYF	TGTGCCAGCAGCCCACCGTCCGAGACCCAGTACTTC
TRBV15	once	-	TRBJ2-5	CATSSSQATEETQYF	TGTGCCACCAGCAGTTCTCAGGCGACGGAGGAGACCCAGTACTTC
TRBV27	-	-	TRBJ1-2	CASSPTLANYGYTF	TGTGCCAGCAGTCCAACCCTCGCTAACTATGGCTACACCTTC
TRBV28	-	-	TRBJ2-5	CASSSTMGETQYF	TGTGCCAGCAGTTCCACGATGGGGGAGACCCAGTACTTC
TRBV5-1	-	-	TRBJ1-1	CASSSPSQNTEAFF	TGCGCCAGCAGCTCACCATCGCAGAACACTGAAGCTTTCTTT
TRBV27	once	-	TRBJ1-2	CASSLEGEHYGYTF	TGTGCCAGCAGTTTAGAGGGAGAACACTATGGCTACACCTTC
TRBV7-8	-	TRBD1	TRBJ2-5	CASSNRDRDGETQYF	TGTGCCAGCAGCAATCGGGACAGGGACGGGGAGACCCAGTACTTC
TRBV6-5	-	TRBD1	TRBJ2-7	CASSYSSGQEIYEQYF	TGTGCCAGCAGTTACTCGAGCGGACAGGAAATTTACGAGCAGTACTTC
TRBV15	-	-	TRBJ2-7	CATRAEDYPYEQYF	TGTGCCACCAGGGCAGAAGACTACCCCTACGAGCAGTACTTC
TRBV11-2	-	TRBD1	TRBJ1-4	CASSGQQGTNEKLFF	TGTGCCAGCAGCGGCCAACAGGGGACTAATGAAAAACTGTTTTTT
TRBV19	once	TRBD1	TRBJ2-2	CASSTMDRPGGELFF	TGTGCCAGTAGTACCATGGACAGGCCCGGCGGGGAGCTGTTTTTT
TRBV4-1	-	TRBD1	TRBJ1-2	CASSQATGRGYGYTF	TGCGCCAGCAGCCAGGCGACAGGGCGAGGCTATGGCTACACCTTC
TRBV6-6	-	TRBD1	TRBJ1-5	CASSYYGQGAGQPQHF	TGTGCCAGCAGTTACTACGGACAGGGGGCAGGTCAGCCCCAGCATTTT